This T cell receptor (beta chain) was sequenced in a study of shared clonotypes between healthy human individuals. Study-wide results and caveats: Though the depth was large, rarefaction showed that sorted-subset sequencing was incomplete.

About this clone: Its antigen remains unidentified.

Assay: immunoSEQ multiplex PCR; the TCRdb copy retains only in-frame clones and omits some. The table has 2 million to 2.5 million clones, roughly 95% seen once. Trimming left V 0 bases short and J 6 bases short, with 4 bases between. There are 12 residues in the CDR3. CDR1 and CDR2 from the germline V gene are SGHTA and FQGTGA. The receptor was derived from a man aged 18 to 29 in good health. Material for sequencing was naive CD4+ T cells sorted from blood. Stated subset: CD45RA+ positively selected. The chain has TRBV7-3 and TRBJ2-3; D gene ambiguous. CDR3 protein: CASSLTGDTQYF. CDR3 in DNA: TGTGCCAGCAGCTTAACTGGTGATACGCAGTATTTT.